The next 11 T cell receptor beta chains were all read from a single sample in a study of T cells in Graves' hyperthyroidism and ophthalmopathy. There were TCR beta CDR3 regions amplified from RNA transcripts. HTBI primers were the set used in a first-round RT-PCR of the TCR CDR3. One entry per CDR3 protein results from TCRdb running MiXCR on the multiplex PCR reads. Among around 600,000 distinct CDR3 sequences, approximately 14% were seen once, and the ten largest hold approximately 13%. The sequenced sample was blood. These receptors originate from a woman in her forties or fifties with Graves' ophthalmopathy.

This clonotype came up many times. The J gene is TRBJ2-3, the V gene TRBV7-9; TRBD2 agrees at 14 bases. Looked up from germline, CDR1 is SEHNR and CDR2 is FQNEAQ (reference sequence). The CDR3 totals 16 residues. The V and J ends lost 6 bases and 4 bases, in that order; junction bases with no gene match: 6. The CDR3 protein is CASRGGTSGSSDTQYF. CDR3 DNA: TGTGCCAGCAGAGGGGGGACTAGCGGGAGTTCAGATACGCAGTATTTT.

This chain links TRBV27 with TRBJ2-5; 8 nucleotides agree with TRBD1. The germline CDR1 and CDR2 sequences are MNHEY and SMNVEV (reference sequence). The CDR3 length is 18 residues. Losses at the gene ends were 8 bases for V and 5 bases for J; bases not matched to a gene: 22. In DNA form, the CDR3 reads TGTGCCAGCCGCCCCGGACTAACGACAGGGGCTTTGGGGGAGACCCAGTACTTC. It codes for CASRPGLTTGALGETQYF.

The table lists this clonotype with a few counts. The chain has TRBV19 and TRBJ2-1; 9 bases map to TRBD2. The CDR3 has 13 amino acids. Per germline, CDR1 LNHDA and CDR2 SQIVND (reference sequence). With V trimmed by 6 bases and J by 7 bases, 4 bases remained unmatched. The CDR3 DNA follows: TGTGCCAGTAGGAGCGGGAGGTCAAATGAGCAGTTCTTC. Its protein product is CASRSGRSNEQFF.

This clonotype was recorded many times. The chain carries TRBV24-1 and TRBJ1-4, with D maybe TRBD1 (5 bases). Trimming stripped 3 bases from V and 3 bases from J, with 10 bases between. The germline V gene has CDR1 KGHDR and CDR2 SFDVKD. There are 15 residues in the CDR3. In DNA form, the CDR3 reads TGTGCCACCAGTGATCCGTCGGGGGCTAATGAAAAACTGTTTTTT. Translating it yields CATSDPSGANEKLFF.

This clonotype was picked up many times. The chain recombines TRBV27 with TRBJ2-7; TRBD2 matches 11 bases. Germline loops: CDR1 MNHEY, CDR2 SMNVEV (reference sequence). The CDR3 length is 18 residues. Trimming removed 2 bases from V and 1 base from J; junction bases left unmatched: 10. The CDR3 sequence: CASSLGLAGGRQSYEQYF. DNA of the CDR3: TGTGCCAGCAGTTTAGGGCTAGCGGGAGGACGACAATCCTACGAGCAGTACTTC.

Here the CDR3 reads CATRNLGEGNTIYF. The CDR3 nucleotides read TGTGCCACCAGAAACCTCGGAGAGGGAAACACCATATATTTT. The chain has TRBV15 and TRBJ1-3; D unclear. The CDR3 is made up of 14 amino acids. CDR1 LNHNV and CDR2 YYDKDF come from the germline V gene (reference sequence). V was trimmed by 6 bases and J by 4 bases, leaving 13 bases between them.

The CDR3: CASSVNPGPKETQYF. DNA for the CDR3: TGTGCCAGCAGCGTAAATCCGGGACCCAAAGAGACCCAGTACTTC. V is TRBV9 and J is TRBJ2-5, with D possibly called TRBD1 or TRBD2 (5 bases each). This CDR3 spans 15 amino acids. Germline CDR1 is SGDLS and CDR2 is YYNGEE. Trimming pared 1 base from V and 3 bases from J, leaving 13 bases between. The variable domain in full, with the rest retrieved from reference TRBV9 and TRBJ2-5, is DSGVTQTPKHLITATGQRVTLRCSPRSGDLSVYWYQQSLDQGLQFLIQYYNGEERAKGNILERFSAQQFPDLHSELNLSSLELGDSALYFCASSVNPGPKETQYFGPGTRLLVL.

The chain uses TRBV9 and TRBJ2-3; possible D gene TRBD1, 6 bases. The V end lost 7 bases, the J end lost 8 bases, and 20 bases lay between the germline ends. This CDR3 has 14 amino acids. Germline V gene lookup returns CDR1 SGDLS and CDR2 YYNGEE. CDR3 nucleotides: TGTGCCAGCGGCACCCCCCACAGGGCTGGTACGCAGTATTTT. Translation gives CASGTPHRAGTQYF.

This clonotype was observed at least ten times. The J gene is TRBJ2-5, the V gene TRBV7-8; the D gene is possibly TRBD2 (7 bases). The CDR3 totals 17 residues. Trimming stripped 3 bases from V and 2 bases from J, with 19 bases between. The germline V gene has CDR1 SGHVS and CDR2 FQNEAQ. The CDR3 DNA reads TGTGCCAGCAGCTTTGATACAGGGATGGGGGGGCAAGAGACCCAGTACTTC. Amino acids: CASSFDTGMGGQETQYF.

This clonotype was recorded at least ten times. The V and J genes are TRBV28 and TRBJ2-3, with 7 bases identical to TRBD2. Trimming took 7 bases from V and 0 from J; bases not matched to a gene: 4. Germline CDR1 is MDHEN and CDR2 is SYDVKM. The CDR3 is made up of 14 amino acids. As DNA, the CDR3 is TGTGCCAGCACAAGCGGGACGAGCACAGATACGCAGTATTTT. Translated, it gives CASTSGTSTDTQYF.

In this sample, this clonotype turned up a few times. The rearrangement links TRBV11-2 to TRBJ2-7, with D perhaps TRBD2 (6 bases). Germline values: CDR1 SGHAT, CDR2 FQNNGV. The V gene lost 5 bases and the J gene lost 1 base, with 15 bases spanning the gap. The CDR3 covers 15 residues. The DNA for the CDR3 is TGTGCCAGCAGCAGCAACCGGGACTCGTCCTACGAGCAGTACTTC. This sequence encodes CASSSNRDSSYEQYF. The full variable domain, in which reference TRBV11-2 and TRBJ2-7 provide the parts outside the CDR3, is EAGVAQSPRYKIIEKRQSVAFWCNPISGHATLYWYQQILGQGPKLLIQFQNNGVVDDSQLPKDRFSAERLKGVDSTLKIQPAKLEDSAVYLCASSSNRDSSYEQYFGPGTRLTVT.